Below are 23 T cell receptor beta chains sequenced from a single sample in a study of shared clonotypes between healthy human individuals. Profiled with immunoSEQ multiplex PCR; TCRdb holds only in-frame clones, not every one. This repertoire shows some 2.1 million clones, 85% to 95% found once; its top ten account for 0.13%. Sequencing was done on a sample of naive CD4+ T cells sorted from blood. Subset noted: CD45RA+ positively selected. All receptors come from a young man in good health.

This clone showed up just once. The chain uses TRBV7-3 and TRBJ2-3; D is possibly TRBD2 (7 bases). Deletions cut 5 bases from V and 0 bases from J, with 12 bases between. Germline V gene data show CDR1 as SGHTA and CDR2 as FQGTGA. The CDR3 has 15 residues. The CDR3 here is CASSIRGASTDTQYF. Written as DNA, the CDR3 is TGTGCCAGCAGCATACGGGGGGCGAGCACAGATACGCAGTATTTT. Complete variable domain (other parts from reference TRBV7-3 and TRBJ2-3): GAGVSQTPSNKVTEKGKYVELRCDPISGHTALYWYRQSLGQGPEFLIYFQGTGAADDSGLPNDRFFAVRPEGSVSTLKIQRTERGDSAVYLCASSIRGASTDTQYFGPGTRLTVL.

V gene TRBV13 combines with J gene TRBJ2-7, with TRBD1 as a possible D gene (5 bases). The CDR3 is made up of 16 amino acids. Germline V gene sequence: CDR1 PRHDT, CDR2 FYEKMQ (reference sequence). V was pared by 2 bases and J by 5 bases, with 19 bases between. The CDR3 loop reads CASSLFFDQGAHEQYF. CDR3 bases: TGTGCCAGCAGCTTATTTTTCGACCAGGGTGCCCACGAGCAGTACTTC.

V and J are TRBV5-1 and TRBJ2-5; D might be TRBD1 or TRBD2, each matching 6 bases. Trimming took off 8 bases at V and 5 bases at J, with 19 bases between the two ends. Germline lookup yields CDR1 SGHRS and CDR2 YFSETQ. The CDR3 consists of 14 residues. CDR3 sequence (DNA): TGCGCCAGTGTCCAAGGGGGGCGCGAGGAGACCCAGTACTTC. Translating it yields CASVQGGREETQYF. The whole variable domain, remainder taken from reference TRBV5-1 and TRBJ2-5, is KAGVTQTPRYLIKTRGQQVTLSCSPISGHRSVSWYQQTPGQGLQFLFEYFSETQRNKGNFPGRFSGRQFSNSRSEMNVSTLELGDSALYLCASVQGGREETQYFGPGTRLLVL.

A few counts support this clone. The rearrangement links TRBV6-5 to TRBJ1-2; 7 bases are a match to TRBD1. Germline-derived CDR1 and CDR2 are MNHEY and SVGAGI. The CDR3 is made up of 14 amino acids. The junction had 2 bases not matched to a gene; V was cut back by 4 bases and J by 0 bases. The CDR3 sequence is CASSWDSSNYGYTF. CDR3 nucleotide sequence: TGTGCCAGCAGTTGGGACAGCTCTAACTATGGCTACACCTTC.

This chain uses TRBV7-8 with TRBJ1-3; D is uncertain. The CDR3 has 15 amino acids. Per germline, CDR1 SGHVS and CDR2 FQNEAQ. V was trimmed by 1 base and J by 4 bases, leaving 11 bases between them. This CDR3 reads CASSLGWTSGNTIYF. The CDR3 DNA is TGTGCCAGCAGCTTAGGGTGGACCTCAGGAAACACCATATATTTT.

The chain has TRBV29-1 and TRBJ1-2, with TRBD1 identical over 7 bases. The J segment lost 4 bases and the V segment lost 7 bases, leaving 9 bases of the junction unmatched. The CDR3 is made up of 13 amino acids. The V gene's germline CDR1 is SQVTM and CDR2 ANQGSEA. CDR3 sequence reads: CSATGAPIYGYTF. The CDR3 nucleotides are TGCAGCGCAACAGGGGCCCCTATCTATGGCTACACCTTC.

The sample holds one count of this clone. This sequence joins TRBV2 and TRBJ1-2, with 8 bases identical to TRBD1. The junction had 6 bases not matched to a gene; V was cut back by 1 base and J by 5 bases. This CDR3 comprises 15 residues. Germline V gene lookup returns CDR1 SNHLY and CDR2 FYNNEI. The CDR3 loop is CASSEEGRGQYGYTF. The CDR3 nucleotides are TGTGCCAGCAGTGAAGAGGGCAGGGGGCAGTATGGCTACACCTTC.

As DNA, the CDR3 is TGTGCCAGCAGTAAGGGACAGGCTGGCTATGGCTACACCTTC. It codes for CASSKGQAGYGYTF. The rearrangement joins TRBV6-5 to TRBJ1-2; 8 positions match TRBD1. The germline V gene has CDR1 MNHEY and CDR2 SVGAGI. This CDR3 contains 14 residues. V shed 5 bases and J 4 bases; nucleotides not matched to a gene: 6.

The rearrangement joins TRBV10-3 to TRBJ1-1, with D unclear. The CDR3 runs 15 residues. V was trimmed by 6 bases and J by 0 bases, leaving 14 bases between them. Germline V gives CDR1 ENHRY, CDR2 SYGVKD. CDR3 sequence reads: CAIRGGGGMNTEAFF. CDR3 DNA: TGTGCCATCAGGGGTGGTGGAGGGATGAACACTGAAGCTTTCTTT.

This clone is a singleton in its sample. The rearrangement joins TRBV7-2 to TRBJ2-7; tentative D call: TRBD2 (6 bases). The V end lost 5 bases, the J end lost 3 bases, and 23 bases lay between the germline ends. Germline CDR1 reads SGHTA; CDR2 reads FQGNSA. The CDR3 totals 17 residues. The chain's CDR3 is CASSVSSVGSHYYEQYF. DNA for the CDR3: TGTGCCAGCAGCGTTTCTAGCGTAGGGAGTCACTACTACGAGCAGTACTTC.

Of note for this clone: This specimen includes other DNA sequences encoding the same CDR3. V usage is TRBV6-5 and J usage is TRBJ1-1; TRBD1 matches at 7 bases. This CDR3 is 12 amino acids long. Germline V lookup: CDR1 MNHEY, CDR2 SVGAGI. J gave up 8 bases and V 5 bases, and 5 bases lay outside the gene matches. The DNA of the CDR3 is TGTGCCAGCAGTGTAAGACAGGGAGAAGCTTTCTTT. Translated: CASSVRQGEAFF.

DNA of the CDR3: TGCAGCGCTGCGGGGGGGATGAACACTGAAGCTTTCTTT. Protein sequence: CSAAGGMNTEAFF. The chain employs TRBV29-1 and TRBJ1-1; D perhaps matches TRBD1 (5 bases). V lost 7 bases, J lost 0 bases, and 12 bases lay in between. The CDR3 contains 13 residues. Germline CDR1 and CDR2: SQVTM and ANQGSEA.

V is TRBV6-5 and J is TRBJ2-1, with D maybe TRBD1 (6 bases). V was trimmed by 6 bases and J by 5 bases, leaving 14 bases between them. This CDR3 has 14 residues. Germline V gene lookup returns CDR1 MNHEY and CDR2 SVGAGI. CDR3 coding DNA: TGTGCCAGCAGCTACACAAGGGGGAACAATGAGCAGTTCTTC. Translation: CASSYTRGNNEQFF.

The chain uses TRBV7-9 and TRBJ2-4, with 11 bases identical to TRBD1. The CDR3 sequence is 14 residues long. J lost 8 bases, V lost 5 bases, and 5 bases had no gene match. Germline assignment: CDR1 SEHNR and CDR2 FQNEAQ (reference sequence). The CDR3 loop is CASSQGQGADIQYF. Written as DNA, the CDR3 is TGTGCCAGCAGCCAAGGACAGGGGGCGGACATTCAGTACTTC. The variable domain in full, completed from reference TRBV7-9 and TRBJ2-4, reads DTGVSQNPRHKITKRGQNVTFRCDPISEHNRLYWYRQTLGQGPEFLTYFQNEAQLEKSRLLSDRFSAERPKGSFSTLEIQRTEQGDSAMYLCASSQGQGADIQYFGAGTRLSVL.

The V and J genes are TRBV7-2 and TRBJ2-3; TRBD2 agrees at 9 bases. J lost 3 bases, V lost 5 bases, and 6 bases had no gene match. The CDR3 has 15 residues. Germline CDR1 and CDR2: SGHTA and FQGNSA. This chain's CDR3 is CASSPPAGGTDTQYF. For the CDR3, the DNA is TGTGCCAGCAGCCCTCCAGCGGGAGGAACAGATACGCAGTATTTT. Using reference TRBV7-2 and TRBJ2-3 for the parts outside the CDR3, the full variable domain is GAGVSQSPSNKVTEKGKDVELRCDPISGHTALYWYRQSLGQGLEFLIYFQGNSAPDKSGLPSDRFSAERTGGSVSTLTIQRTQQEDSAVYLCASSPPAGGTDTQYFGPGTRLTVL.

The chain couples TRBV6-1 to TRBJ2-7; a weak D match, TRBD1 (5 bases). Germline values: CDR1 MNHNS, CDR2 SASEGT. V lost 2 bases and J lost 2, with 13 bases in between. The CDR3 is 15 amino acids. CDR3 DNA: TGTGCCAGCAGTGAAAGCGCAGGGAAAACCTACGAGCAGTACTTC. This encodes CASSESAGKTYEQYF.

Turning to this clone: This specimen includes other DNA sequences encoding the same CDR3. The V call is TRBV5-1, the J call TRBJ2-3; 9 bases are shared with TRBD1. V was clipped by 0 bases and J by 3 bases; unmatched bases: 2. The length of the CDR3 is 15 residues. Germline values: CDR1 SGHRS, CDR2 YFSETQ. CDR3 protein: CASSLATGGTDTQYF. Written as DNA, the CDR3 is TGCGCCAGCAGCTTGGCGACAGGGGGGACAGATACGCAGTATTTT.

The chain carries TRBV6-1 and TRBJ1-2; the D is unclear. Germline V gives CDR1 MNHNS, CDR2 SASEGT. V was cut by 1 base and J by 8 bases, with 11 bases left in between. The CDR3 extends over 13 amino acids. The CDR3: CASSEVGVRGYTF. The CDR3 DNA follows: TGTGCCAGCAGTGAAGTTGGGGTCCGGGGCTACACCTTC.

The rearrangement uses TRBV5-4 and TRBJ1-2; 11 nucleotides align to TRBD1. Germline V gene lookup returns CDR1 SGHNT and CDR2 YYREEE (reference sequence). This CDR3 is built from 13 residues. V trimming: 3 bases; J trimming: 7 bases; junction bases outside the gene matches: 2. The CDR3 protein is CASSSGQGGGYTF. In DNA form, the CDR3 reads TGTGCCAGCAGCTCGGGACAGGGGGGTGGCTACACCTTC.

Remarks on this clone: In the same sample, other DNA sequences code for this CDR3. The CDR3 loop is CASSRQGSNQPQHF. Written as DNA, the CDR3 is TGTGCCAGCAGCCGCCAGGGAAGCAATCAGCCCCAGCATTTT. V usage is TRBV6-5 and J usage is TRBJ1-5, with TRBD1 as a possible D gene (5 bases). Germline values: CDR1 MNHEY, CDR2 SVGAGI. The CDR3 has 14 residues. Trimming left V 6 bases short and J 1 base short, with 10 bases between.

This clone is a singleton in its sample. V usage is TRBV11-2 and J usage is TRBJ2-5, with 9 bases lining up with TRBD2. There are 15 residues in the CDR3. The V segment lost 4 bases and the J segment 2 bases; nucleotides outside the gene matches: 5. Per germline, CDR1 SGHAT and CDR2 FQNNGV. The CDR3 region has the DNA TGTGCCAGCAGCTCTAGCGGGAAGAGGCAAGAGACCCAGTACTTC. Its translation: CASSSSGKRQETQYF.

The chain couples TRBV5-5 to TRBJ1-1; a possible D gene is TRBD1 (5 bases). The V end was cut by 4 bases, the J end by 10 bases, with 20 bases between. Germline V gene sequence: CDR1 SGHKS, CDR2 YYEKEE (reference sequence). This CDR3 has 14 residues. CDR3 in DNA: TGTGCCAGCAGCGCCGGGGACTCCCTCATGGGAGCTTTCTTT. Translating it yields CASSAGDSLMGAFF.

CDR3 amino acids: CASSEAGTGSEQYF. CDR3 nucleotide sequence: TGTGCCAGCAGTGAAGCCGGGACAGGGAGCGAGCAGTACTTC. V usage is TRBV6-1 and J usage is TRBJ2-7, with 9 bases fitting TRBD1. With V trimmed by 0 bases and J by 6 bases, 3 bases remained unmatched. The CDR3 extends over 14 amino acids. CDR1 and CDR2 (germline): MNHNS, SASEGT.